This entry is about one T cell receptor beta chain. The data originate from a study of blood T cell repertoires in COVID-19. The repertoire was sequenced with immunoSEQ multiplex PCR; TCRdb's copy has only in-frame clones and lacks some. The repertoire consists of roughly 100,000 clones, with more than 75% occurring once and the leading ten covering around 9.6%. The CDR3 has 12 amino acids. The germline V gene encodes CDR1 SQVTM and CDR2 ANQGSEA. V shed 6 bases and J shed 2 bases, with 10 bases lying between them. The chain recombines TRBV29-1 with TRBJ1-1; D gene unclear. The sequencing sample was made of peripheral blood. The sequence derives from a man in his sixties with active or convalescent COVID-19. CDR3 sequence reads: CSVSISNTEAFF. The CDR3 bases are TGCAGCGTCTCTATTTCAAACACTGAAGCTTTCTTT.